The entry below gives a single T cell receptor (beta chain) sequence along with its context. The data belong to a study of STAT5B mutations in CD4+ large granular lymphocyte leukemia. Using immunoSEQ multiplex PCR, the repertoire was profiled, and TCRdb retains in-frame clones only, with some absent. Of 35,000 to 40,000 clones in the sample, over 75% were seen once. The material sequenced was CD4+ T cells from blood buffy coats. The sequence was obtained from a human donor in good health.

DNA for the CDR3: TGTGCCAGCAGTGGGGGGAGCAGCTACACCTTC. Translation: CASSGGSSYTF. This chain links TRBV6-1 with TRBJ1-2, with TRBD1 as a possible D gene (5 bases). V lost 4 bases, J lost 9 bases, and 9 bases lay in between. The CDR3 consists of 11 residues. The V gene's germline CDR1 is MNHNS and CDR2 SASEGT.